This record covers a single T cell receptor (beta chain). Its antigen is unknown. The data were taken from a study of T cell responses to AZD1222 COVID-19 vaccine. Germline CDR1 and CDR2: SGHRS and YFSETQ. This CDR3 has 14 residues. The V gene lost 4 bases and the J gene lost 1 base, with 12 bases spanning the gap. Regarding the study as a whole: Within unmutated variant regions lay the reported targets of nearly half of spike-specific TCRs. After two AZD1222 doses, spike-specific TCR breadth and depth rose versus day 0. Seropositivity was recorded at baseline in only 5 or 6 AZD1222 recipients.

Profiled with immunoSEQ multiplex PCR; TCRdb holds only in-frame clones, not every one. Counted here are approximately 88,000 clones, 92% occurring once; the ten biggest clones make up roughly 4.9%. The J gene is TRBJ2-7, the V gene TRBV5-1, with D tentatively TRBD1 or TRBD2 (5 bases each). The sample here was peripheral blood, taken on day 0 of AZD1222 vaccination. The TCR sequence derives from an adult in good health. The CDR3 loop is CASSPRDASYEQYF. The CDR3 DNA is TGCGCCAGCAGCCCCCGGGACGCTTCCTACGAGCAGTACTTC.